Below, 4 T cell receptor beta chains from the same sample are listed, as sequenced in a study of OX40 agonist ivuxolimab in advanced cancers. Using immunoSEQ multiplex PCR, the repertoire was profiled, and TCRdb retains in-frame clones only, with some absent. Of about 79,000 clones listed, 70% to 85% are singletons. The sequencing used CD4+ or CD8+ T cells sorted from blood, collected in a trial of the OX40 agonist ivuxolimab. Every receptor here comes from an adult with an advanced solid tumor such as melanoma, head and neck, liver or kidney cancer.

V usage is TRBV30 and J usage is TRBJ1-2; 7 bases map to TRBD1. The J segment lost 9 bases and the V segment lost 1 base, leaving 11 bases of the junction unmatched. The germline gives CDR1 GTSNPN, CDR2 SVGIG (reference sequence). This CDR3 contains 14 residues. The DNA of the CDR3 is TGTGCCTGGAGTGCCTGGACAGGCGGACAAAGCTACACCTTC. This encodes CAWSAWTGGQSYTF.

The J gene is TRBJ2-2, the V gene TRBV5-4, with 11 bases that match TRBD2. CDR1 is SGHNT, CDR2 YYREEE, per germline (reference sequence). Trimming took 0 bases from V and 7 from J; bases not matched to a gene: 2. The length of the CDR3 is 15 residues. The CDR3 reads CASSLALAGDGELFF. Written as DNA, the CDR3 is TGTGCCAGCAGCTTGGCACTAGCGGGAGACGGGGAGCTGTTTTTT.

The V gene is TRBV10-1, the J gene TRBJ2-7; 12 bases match TRBD1. V lost 5 bases and J lost 5; bases outside the gene matches: 4. CDR1 and CDR2 from the germline V gene are WNHNN and SYGVQD (reference sequence). This CDR3 contains 14 residues. CDR3 sequence: CASSTGTGGDEQYF. The CDR3 bases are TGCGCCAGCAGTACGGGGACAGGGGGCGACGAGCAGTACTTC.

The chain joins TRBV7-2 to TRBJ2-7, with D tentatively TRBD1 (5 bases). The CDR3 contains 15 residues. Trimming pared 4 bases from V and 2 bases from J, leaving 15 bases between. The germline V gene has CDR1 SGHTA and CDR2 FQGNSA. The CDR3 DNA reads TGTGCCAGCAGCTCCTCTCCCGACAGAACCTACGAGCAGTACTTC. Encoded protein: CASSSSPDRTYEQYF. The full variable domain, its missing parts supplied by reference TRBV7-2 and TRBJ2-7, is GAGVSQSPSNKVTEKGKDVELRCDPISGHTALYWYRQSLGQGLEFLIYFQGNSAPDKSGLPSDRFSAERTGGSVSTLTIQRTQQEDSAVYLCASSSSPDRTYEQYFGPGTRLTVT.